These 24 T cell receptor beta chains originate from one sample sequenced in a study of OX40 agonist ivuxolimab in advanced cancers. Profiling relied on immunoSEQ multiplex PCR, and the TCRdb table lists in-frame clones only, not all of them. The table records about 69,000 clones, approximately 92% of them present only once. The sample consisted of CD4+ or CD8+ T cells sorted from blood, taken in a trial of the OX40 agonist ivuxolimab. The receptors were gathered from an adult with an advanced solid tumor such as melanoma, head and neck, liver or kidney cancer.

V and J are TRBV30 and TRBJ1-5; TRBD1 matches 9 bases. The V segment lost 2 bases and the J segment 0 bases; nucleotides outside the gene matches: 5. This CDR3 spans 16 amino acids. CDR1 is GTSNPN, CDR2 SVGIG, per germline (reference sequence). In DNA form, the CDR3 reads TGTGCCTGGAGTACCGGGACAGGGTATAGCAATCAGCCCCAGCATTTT. Protein: CAWSTGTGYSNQPQHF. Full variable domain (remainder filled in from reference TRBV30 and TRBJ1-5): SQTIHQWPATLVQPVGSPLSLECTVEGTSNPNLYWYRQAAGRGLQLLFYSVGIGQISSEVPQNLSASRPQDRQFILSSKKLLLSDSGFYLCAWSTGTGYSNQPQHFGDGTRLSIL.

The chain recombines TRBV4-3 with TRBJ2-3; 13 nucleotides align to TRBD2. V was pared by 0 bases and J by 6 bases, with 6 bases of the junction left unmatched. The germline V gene has CDR1 LGHNA and CDR2 YSLEER. The CDR3 sequence is 17 residues long. CDR3 sequence reads: CASSQDRTSGGFDTQYF. The DNA for the CDR3 is TGCGCCAGCAGCCAAGATCGGACTAGCGGGGGCTTCGATACGCAGTATTTT.

The chain is built from TRBV27 and TRBJ1-5; tentative D call: TRBD1 (5 bases). This CDR3 spans 14 amino acids. CDR1 and CDR2 (germline): MNHEY, SMNVEV (reference sequence). The V end was cut by 10 bases, the J end by 5 bases, with 18 bases between. CDR3 sequence reads: CATRARGLDQPQHF. The CDR3 DNA is TGTGCCACACGGGCAAGGGGTCTGGATCAGCCCCAGCATTTT.

This clone was seen once. The chain combines TRBV7-9 with TRBJ1-1; 8 bases map to TRBD1. Trimming at V came to 1 base and at J to 0 bases, leaving 1 base not matched to a gene. This CDR3 has 15 residues. CDR1 is SEHNR and CDR2 is FQNEAQ in the germline V gene (reference sequence). The CDR3 DNA follows: TGTGCCAGCAGCTTAGGGACAGGGATGAACACTGAAGCTTTCTTT. Translated: CASSLGTGMNTEAFF.

The chain couples TRBV7-2 to TRBJ1-2; 9 bases align to TRBD1. Losses at the gene ends were 3 bases for V and 1 base for J; bases not matched to a gene: 3. The CDR3 spans 15 residues. CDR1 and CDR2 from the germline V gene are SGHTA and FQGNSA. CDR3 in amino acids: CASSFLTGGNYGYTF. The CDR3 nucleotides read TGTGCCAGCAGCTTTTTGACAGGGGGTAACTATGGCTACACCTTC.

This chain joins TRBV4-1 and TRBJ2-3; D perhaps matches TRBD1 (6 bases). Looked up from germline, CDR1 is MGHRA and CDR2 is YSYEKL. The germline V and J ends were trimmed by 0 bases and 2 bases, with 12 bases remaining between them. CDR3 length: 16 residues. This CDR3 is CASSQDFNRVTDTQYF. In DNA form, the CDR3 reads TGCGCCAGCAGCCAAGACTTTAACAGGGTCACAGATACGCAGTATTTT.

The V gene is TRBV5-4, the J gene TRBJ2-2, with no clear D. The CDR3 is 11 residues long. The germline V gene encodes CDR1 SGHNT and CDR2 YYREEE (reference sequence). Trimming cost V 0 bases and J 8 bases, with 2 bases left between them. CDR3 in DNA: TGTGCCAGCAGCTTGGCTGGGGAGCTGTTTTTT. Its translation is CASSLAGELFF.

V is TRBV19 and J is TRBJ1-6; TRBD1 is a possible D gene (6 bases). Germline lookup yields CDR1 LNHDA and CDR2 SQIVND (reference sequence). The CDR3 has 15 residues. Trimming took 1 base from V and 10 from J, leaving 14 bases between them. The CDR3 sequence is CASSIAPQGGSPLHF. CDR3 in DNA: TGTGCCAGTAGTATAGCCCCACAGGGAGGATCACCCCTCCACTTT.

This clone has only one observation. The rearrangement joins TRBV29-1 to TRBJ2-2; D unclear. The CDR3 is 13 residues long. V was pared by 7 bases and J by 1 base, with 10 bases between. Germline values: CDR1 SQVTM, CDR2 ANQGSEA. The CDR3 is CSGKTVNTGELFF. CDR3 DNA sequence: TGCAGCGGCAAAACGGTGAACACCGGGGAGCTGTTTTTT.

This clone was detected once. The chain employs TRBV28 and TRBJ2-7; D gene unclear. Trimming removed 7 bases at V and 3 bases at J, with 13 bases between. Germline assignment: CDR1 MDHEN and CDR2 SYDVKM. This CDR3 comprises 13 residues. This CDR3 reads CASTPPSSYEQYF. The CDR3 DNA is TGTGCCAGCACCCCCCCGAGTAGCTACGAGCAGTACTTC.

The CDR3 region is CASSFFPRGGRSSYNEQFF. The CDR3 DNA follows: TGTGCCAGCAGCTTTTTTCCGCGGGGGGGCCGGAGCTCCTACAATGAGCAGTTCTTC. The rearrangement uses TRBV7-6 and TRBJ2-1, with 9 bases identical to TRBD2. This CDR3 region has 19 residues. Germline-derived CDR1 and CDR2 are SGHVS and FNYEAQ. V was clipped by 3 bases and J by 0 bases; unmatched bases: 12.

The chain links TRBV27 to TRBJ1-6, with unresolved D. The germline CDR1 and CDR2 sequences are MNHEY and SMNVEV (reference sequence). This CDR3 has 14 residues. The germline V and J ends were trimmed by 3 bases and 7 bases, with 10 bases remaining between them. The CDR3 bases are TGTGCCAGCAGTTTGGTACACGGCAATTCACCCCTCCACTTT. Translating it yields CASSLVHGNSPLHF.

This chain connects TRBV9 to TRBJ2-5; 7 bases match TRBD1. The CDR3 has 14 residues. The junction had 10 bases not matched to a gene; V was cut back by 7 bases and J by 4 bases. Germline CDR1 SGDLS, CDR2 YYNGEE. CDR3 residues: CASGGDRAGETQYF. The CDR3 coding sequence is TGTGCCAGCGGGGGAGACAGGGCAGGAGAGACCCAGTACTTC.

V gene TRBV5-4 combines with J gene TRBJ2-5; D might be TRBD1 (6 bases). Near its end, the DNA agrees better with TRBJ2-7, so the J call may be wrong. The CDR3 is 14 amino acids. The germline CDR1 and CDR2 sequences are SGHNT and YYREEE (reference sequence). CDR3 sequence: CASSLDRVDYEQYF. DNA of the CDR3: TGTGCCAGCAGCTTGGACAGGGTTGACTACGAGCAGTACTTC.

The rearrangement uses TRBV29-1 and TRBJ2-2; D possibly corresponds to TRBD1 (5 bases). Trimming shortened V by 8 bases and J by 1 base, and 14 bases separated the two germline ends. The CDR3 spans 14 residues. The germline V gene has CDR1 SQVTM and CDR2 ANQGSEA. Here the CDR3 DNA reads TGCAGCACGAACAGGATAGAGAACACCGGGGAGCTGTTTTTT. This codes for CSTNRIENTGELFF.

The chain is built from TRBV7-8 and TRBJ1-5, with D perhaps matching TRBD1 (5 bases). Trimming removed 6 bases from V and 7 bases from J, with 13 bases in between. Germline V gene sequence: CDR1 SGHVS, CDR2 FQNEAQ. The CDR3 runs to 13 residues. The CDR3 loop is CASSYDSKQPQHF. For the CDR3, the DNA is TGTGCCAGCAGTTACGACAGTAAGCAGCCCCAGCATTTT.

The chain combines TRBV5-1 with TRBJ2-1, with D tentatively TRBD2 (6 bases). V was cut by 3 bases and J by 4 bases, with 11 bases left in between. The CDR3 spans 14 residues. From germline, CDR1 is SGHRS and CDR2 YFSETQ. CDR3 sequence: CASSYTGTYNEQFF. DNA of the CDR3: TGCGCCAGCAGCTACACCGGGACTTACAATGAGCAGTTCTTC.

This chain joins TRBV7-3 and TRBJ2-1, with 8 bases fitting TRBD1. The CDR3 is made up of 14 amino acids. Trimming removed 3 bases from V and 5 bases from J; junction bases left unmatched: 3. The germline V gene has CDR1 SGHTA and CDR2 FQGTGA. As DNA, the CDR3 is TGTGCCAGCAGCTTGGGACAGGCAAACAATGAGCAGTTCTTC. It yields the protein CASSLGQANNEQFF.

The genes are TRBV4-3 and TRBJ1-2; weak D call: TRBD1 (6 bases). The V end lost 0 bases, the J end lost 0 bases, and 11 bases lay between the germline ends. Germline V gives CDR1 LGHNA, CDR2 YSLEER. The CDR3 runs to 16 residues. The CDR3 loop is CASSQDLGHSNYGYTF. The CDR3 region has the DNA TGCGCCAGCAGCCAAGATTTGGGACACTCTAACTATGGCTACACCTTC.

The V and J genes are TRBV19 and TRBJ1-4; D might be TRBD1 (6 bases). This CDR3 spans 16 amino acids. Germline CDR1 reads LNHDA; CDR2 reads SQIVND (reference sequence). Trimming took 3 bases from V and 0 from J, leaving 11 bases between them. The CDR3 protein is CASSIGQTSTNEKLFF. As DNA, the CDR3 is TGTGCCAGTAGTATCGGACAGACTTCAACTAATGAAAAACTGTTTTTT.

This chain links TRBV7-2 with TRBJ2-7; D ambiguous. CDR3 length equals 13 residues. V was clipped by 5 bases and J by 1 base, with 9 bases between them. Germline assignment: CDR1 SGHTA and CDR2 FQGNSA. The DNA of the CDR3 is TGTGCCAGCAGCCTCGGACCATCCTACGAGCAGTACTTC. Amino acid sequence: CASSLGPSYEQYF.

The chain carries TRBV19 and TRBJ1-5; TRBD1 matches at 7 bases. The trim removed 5 bases at V and 7 bases at J, leaving 8 bases unmatched. Germline V gives CDR1 LNHDA, CDR2 SQIVND (reference sequence). CDR3 size: 14 residues. The CDR3 loop reads CASSVGGAGQPQHF. The CDR3 DNA is TGTGCCAGTAGTGTAGGGGGCGCAGGGCAGCCCCAGCATTTT.

This chain uses TRBV25-1 with TRBJ2-2, with D perhaps TRBD1 or TRBD2 (5 bases each). Trimming shortened V by 5 bases and J by 10 bases, and 11 bases separated the two germline ends. The CDR3 covers 12 residues. Germline V gene sequence: CDR1 MGHDK, CDR2 SYGVNS. DNA for the CDR3: TGTGCCAGCAGTTGGGACGGACCGGAGCTGTTTTTT. It encodes CASSWDGPELFF.

The chain carries TRBV11-2 and TRBJ1-1, with unresolved D. This CDR3 is 15 amino acids long. Looked up from germline, CDR1 is SGHAT and CDR2 is FQNNGV. The germline V and J ends were trimmed by 5 bases and 2 bases, with 15 bases remaining between them. CDR3 loop: CASSPYGRENTEAFF. The CDR3 DNA reads as TGTGCCAGCAGCCCCTACGGCAGAGAAAACACTGAAGCTTTCTTT. The variable domain in full, with the rest retrieved from reference TRBV11-2 and TRBJ1-1, is EAGVAQSPRYKIIEKRQSVAFWCNPISGHATLYWYQQILGQGPKLLIQFQNNGVVDDSQLPKDRFSAERLKGVDSTLKIQPAKLEDSAVYLCASSPYGRENTEAFFGQGTRLTVV.